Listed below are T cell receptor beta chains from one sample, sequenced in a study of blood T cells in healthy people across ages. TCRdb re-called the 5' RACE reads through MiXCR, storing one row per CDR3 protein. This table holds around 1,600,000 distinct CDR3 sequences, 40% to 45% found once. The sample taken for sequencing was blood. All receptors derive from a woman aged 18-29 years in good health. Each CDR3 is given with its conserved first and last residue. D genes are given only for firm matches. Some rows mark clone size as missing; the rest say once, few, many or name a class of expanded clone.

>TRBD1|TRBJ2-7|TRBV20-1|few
CSAREGTGVYEQYF
TGCAGTGCTAGAGAAGGGACAGGAGTCTACGAGCAGTACTTC
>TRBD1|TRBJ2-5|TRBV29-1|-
CSVGTGWVETQYF
TGCAGCGTTGGGACAGGGTGGGTTGAGACCCAGTACTTC
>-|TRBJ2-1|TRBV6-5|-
CASSYLRRNNEQFF
TGTGCCAGCAGTTACCTCAGGCGAAACAATGAGCAGTTCTTC
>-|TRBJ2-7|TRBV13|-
CASSLMGDSYNEQYF
TGTGCCAGCAGCTTAATGGGGGACTCCTACAATGAGCAGTACTTC
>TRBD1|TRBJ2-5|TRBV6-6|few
CASSLLTTGGFPETQYF
TGTGCCAGCAGTTTACTCACGACAGGGGGCTTCCCAGAGACCCAGTACTTC
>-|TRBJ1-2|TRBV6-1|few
CASTRLQGVDGYTF
TGTGCCAGCACCCGACTCCAGGGCGTAGACGGCTACACCTTC
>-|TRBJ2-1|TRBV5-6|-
CASSLVSLDPYNEQFF
TGTGCCAGCAGCTTGGTTTCCCTAGATCCCTACAATGAGCAGTTCTTC
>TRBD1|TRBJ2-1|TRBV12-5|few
CASGLVLDRGRVNEQFF
TGTGCTAGTGGTTTGGTACTCGACAGGGGGCGAGTCAATGAGCAGTTCTTC
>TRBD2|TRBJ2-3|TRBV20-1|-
CSARTSGGAWDTQYF
TGCAGTGCTCGGACTAGCGGGGGCGCATGGGATACGCAGTATTTT
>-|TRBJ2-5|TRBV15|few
CATTGDQETQYF
TGTGCCACCACGGGGGACCAAGAGACCCAGTACTTC
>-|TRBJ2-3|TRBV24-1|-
CATSDRGALTDTQYF
TGTGCCACCAGTGATCGAGGGGCCCTCACAGATACGCAGTATTTT
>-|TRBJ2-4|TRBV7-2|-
CASSLVAGDRGKNIQYF
TGTGCCAGCAGCTTAGTTGCCGGGGATAGGGGCAAAAACATTCAGTACTTC
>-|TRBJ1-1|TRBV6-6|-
CASSSEGARTEAFF
TGTGCCAGCAGTTCTGAAGGGGCGCGCACTGAAGCTTTCTTT
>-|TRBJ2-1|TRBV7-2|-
CASNQQGGTTYEQFF
TGTGCCAGCAACCAACAAGGGGGGACAACCTACGAGCAGTTCTTC
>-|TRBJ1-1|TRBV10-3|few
CAISENFGWNTEAFF
TGTGCCATCAGTGAGAACTTCGGGTGGAACACTGAAGCTTTCTTT
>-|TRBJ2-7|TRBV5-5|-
CASSLGVGVEQYF
TGTGCCAGCAGCTTGGGCGTCGGGGTCGAGCAGTACTTC
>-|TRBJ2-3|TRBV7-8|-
CASSSQGIPDTQYF
TGTGCCAGCAGCTCCCAGGGGATACCAGATACGCAGTATTTT
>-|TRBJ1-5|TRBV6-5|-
CASKKGLNNQPQHF
TGTGCCAGCAAAAAGGGCCTTAACAATCAGCCCCAGCATTTT
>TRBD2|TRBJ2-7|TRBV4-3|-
CASSSTSDTYNEQYF
TGCGCCAGCAGCTCTACTAGCGATACCTACAATGAGCAGTACTTC
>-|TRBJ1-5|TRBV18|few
CASSPAQGNQPQHF
TGTGCCAGCTCACCGGCCCAGGGCAATCAGCCCCAGCATTTT
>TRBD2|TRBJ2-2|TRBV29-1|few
CSVQREVTGELFF
TGCAGCGTTCAGCGGGAGGTAACCGGGGAGCTGTTTTTT
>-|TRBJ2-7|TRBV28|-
CASTLPGTRPYEQYF
TGTGCCAGCACCTTACCCGGGACACGGCCCTACGAGCAGTACTTC
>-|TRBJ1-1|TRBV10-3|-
CAISESGVSTEAFF
TGTGCCATCAGTGAGTCCGGGGTATCCACTGAAGCTTTCTTT
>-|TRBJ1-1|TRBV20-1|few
CSARDRLKNTEAFF
TGCAGTGCTAGAGATCGGCTGAAGAACACTGAAGCTTTCTTT
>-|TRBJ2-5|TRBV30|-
CAWSNEPYGSQLETQYF
TGTGCCTGGAGTAATGAGCCTTACGGGAGCCAATTGGAGACCCAGTACTTC
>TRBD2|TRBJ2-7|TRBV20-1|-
CSAREPLAGAYEQYF
TGCAGTGCTAGAGAACCCCTAGCGGGGGCCTACGAGCAGTACTTC
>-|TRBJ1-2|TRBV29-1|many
CSSDGGGYGYTF
TGCAGCTCCGATGGGGGGGGGTATGGCTACACCTTC
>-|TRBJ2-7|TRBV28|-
CASRPRDSPSGEQYF
TGTGCCAGCAGACCCCGGGACTCACCCAGTGGGGAGCAGTACTTC